The 14 T cell receptor beta chains below all came from one sample that was sequenced in a study of technical replicates of blood from a few donors. TCRdb's table, derived via immunoSEQ multiplex PCR, lists solely in-frame clones and lacks some. The sample shows 45,000 to 55,000 clones, approximately 94% of them seen only once. Material: T cells isolated from PBMCs. The source is a human donor in good health.

This clone was observed once. The genes are TRBV28 and TRBJ2-7, with 10 bases that match TRBD1. V lost 5 bases and J lost 2; bases outside the gene matches: 9. Germline values: CDR1 MDHEN, CDR2 SYDVKM. This CDR3 is built from 16 residues. CDR3 in amino acids: CASSPGTGAPPYEQYF. The CDR3 DNA is TGTGCCAGCAGTCCCGGGACAGGGGCTCCCCCCTACGAGCAGTACTTC.

V is TRBV27 and J is TRBJ1-5; TRBD1 matches 7 bases. The J segment lost 3 bases and the V segment lost 6 bases, leaving 8 bases of the junction unmatched. CDR1 and CDR2 (germline): MNHEY, SMNVEV (reference sequence). CDR3 length: 15 residues. CDR3 coding DNA: TGTGCCAGCAGCGAGGGACAGACCCCCAATCAGCCCCAGCATTTT. This codes for CASSEGQTPNQPQHF.

J is TRBJ1-1 and V is TRBV5-1, with D perhaps TRBD1 (6 bases). The CDR3 consists of 15 residues. Germline V lookup: CDR1 SGHRS, CDR2 YFSETQ. The V end was cut by 6 bases, the J end by 12 bases, with 27 bases between. The CDR3 reads CASNRWPGGAKETFF. In nucleotides, the CDR3 is TGCGCCAGCAATAGATGGCCGGGGGGGGCTAAAGAAACTTTCTTT.

The CDR3: CASSWTPGSGNTIYF. The CDR3 region has the DNA TGTGCCAGCAGCTGGACTCCGGGGTCTGGAAACACCATATATTTT. V is TRBV5-4 and J is TRBJ1-3; D not resolved. The germline CDR1 and CDR2 sequences are SGHNT and YYREEE (reference sequence). This CDR3 spans 15 amino acids. Trimming took off 3 bases at V and 1 base at J, with 11 bases between the two ends.

This rearrangement joins TRBV19 to TRBJ1-1; no firm D call. Germline CDR1 and CDR2: LNHDA and SQIVND (reference sequence). Trimming took off 11 bases at V and 11 bases at J, with 18 bases between the two ends. CDR3 length: 11 residues. The CDR3 spells CASGGFIEAFF. The CDR3 DNA follows: TGTGCCTCCGGCGGGTTCATTGAGGCTTTCTTT.

V usage is TRBV10-3 and J usage is TRBJ1-5, with D possibly being TRBD1 (6 bases). Per the germline V gene, CDR1 is ENHRY and CDR2 is SYGVKD. V lost 6 bases and J lost 4, with 13 bases in between. The CDR3 consists of 14 residues. The CDR3 DNA reads as TGTGCCATCAGCGACGACAGGAGTAATCAGCCCCAGCATTTT. Encoded protein: CAISDDRSNQPQHF.

The rearrangement joins TRBV6-4 to TRBJ2-1; 7 positions agree with TRBD2. The V segment lost 6 bases and the J segment 9 bases; nucleotides outside the gene matches: 8. The CDR3 has 13 amino acids. Germline V gene data show CDR1 as MRHNA and CDR2 as SNTAGT. Here the CDR3 DNA reads TGTGCCAGCAGCGGAGCGGGACCGGGTGAGCAGTTCTTC. Protein sequence: CASSGAGPGEQFF.

The count of this clone is one. V gene TRBV18 combines with J gene TRBJ2-3, with TRBD2 identical over 7 bases. The CDR3 spans 17 residues. Germline V gene sequence: CDR1 KGHSH, CDR2 LQKENI. Trimming took 1 base from V and 3 from J; bases not matched to a gene: 10. The CDR3 nucleotides are TGTGCCAGCTCACCACTCAGCGGGAAGGAGGTAACAGATACGCAGTATTTT. Its translation is CASSPLSGKEVTDTQYF.

This chain connects TRBV19 to TRBJ1-2, with 7 bases that match TRBD1. Trimming took 6 bases from V and 5 from J; bases not matched to a gene: 12. Germline assignment: CDR1 LNHDA and CDR2 SQIVND (reference sequence). The CDR3 is 15 amino acids. For the CDR3, the DNA is TGTGCCAGTAGGCTACCGGGACAGCGTACGTATGGCTACACCTTC. Its translation is CASRLPGQRTYGYTF. Based on the CDR3 plus reference TRBV19 and TRBJ1-2, the full variable domain is DGGITQSPKYLFRKEGQNVTLSCEQNLNHDAMYWYRQDPGQGLRLIYYSQIVNDFQKGDIAEGYSVSREKKESFPLTVTSAQKNPTAFYLCASRLPGQRTYGYTFGSGTRLTVV.

The CDR3 DNA follows: TGTGCCAGCAGTACTGAACTAGCGGACAATGAGCAGTTCTTC. Its translation: CASSTELADNEQFF. The chain carries TRBV6-4 and TRBJ2-1; TRBD2 matches 8 bases. Per the germline V gene, CDR1 is MRHNA and CDR2 is SNTAGT. V was clipped by 5 bases and J by 5 bases; unmatched bases: 5. The CDR3 has 14 amino acids.

The genes are TRBV10-3 and TRBJ2-7; TRBD2 agrees at 8 bases. The V gene end was trimmed by 9 bases and the J gene end by 5 bases; junction bases not matched to a gene: 9. The CDR3 contains 13 residues. Looked up from germline, CDR1 is ENHRY and CDR2 is SYGVKD. The CDR3 nucleotides are TGTGCCATACGGGAGCGGGAGAGGAACGAGCAGTACTTC. Its translation is CAIRERERNEQYF.

This clone has just a few counts. The V call is TRBV11-2, the J call TRBJ1-3; TRBD1 agrees at 7 bases. Germline V gene lookup returns CDR1 SGHAT and CDR2 FQNNGV. The CDR3 consists of 14 residues. The junction had 2 bases not matched to a gene; V was cut back by 6 bases and J by 0 bases. CDR3 nucleotides: TGTGCCAGCAGGGGACAGCTCTCTGGAAACACCATATATTTT. Residues: CASRGQLSGNTIYF. Together with reference TRBV11-2 and TRBJ1-3, the CDR3 gives the full variable domain: EAGVAQSPRYKIIEKRQSVAFWCNPISGHATLYWYQQILGQGPKLLIQFQNNGVVDDSQLPKDRFSAERLKGVDSTLKIQPAKLEDSAVYLCASRGQLSGNTIYFGEGSWLTVV.

The chain has TRBV28 and TRBJ1-5; no definite D call. The V gene lost 6 bases and the J gene lost 6 bases, with 15 bases spanning the gap. Germline V lookup: CDR1 MDHEN, CDR2 SYDVKM. The CDR3 is made up of 14 amino acids. CDR3 DNA sequence: TGTGCCAGCAGCAACGGGAGGATAGGTCAGCCCCAGCATTTT. Its translation is CASSNGRIGQPQHF. The full variable domain, with the rest looked up from reference TRBV28 and TRBJ1-5, is DVKVTQSSRYLVKRTGEKVFLECVQDMDHENMFWYRQDPGLGLRLIYFSYDVKMKEKGDIPEGYSVSREKKERFSLILESASTNQTSMYLCASSNGRIGQPQHFGDGTRLSIL.

The chain combines TRBV6-1 with TRBJ2-7; D gene ambiguous. The CDR3 totals 11 residues. Germline CDR1 is MNHNS and CDR2 is SASEGT. V lost 4 bases and J 3 bases, leaving 4 bases between the germline ends. CDR3 sequence reads: CASSVLYEQYF. As DNA, the CDR3 is TGTGCCAGCAGTGTACTCTACGAGCAGTACTTC.